The 32 T cell receptor beta chains given below trace back to one sample, sequenced in a study of vaccination and CD4 T cells after COVID-19. The Oncomine TCR Beta short-read assay was applied to DNA of cultured CD4+ T cells. MiXCR, applied by TCRdb to the PCR reads, yields one record per CDR3 protein. Of roughly 15,000 distinct CDR3 sequences in the sample, under 60% are singletons; the top ten hold approximately 18%. Described time point: late sampling 161 to 241 days after vaccination in three convalescent patients. Treatment specified: roughly ten-day PBMC culture with coronavirus spike peptide pools or control peptides (ViraFEST assay). Their recognized antigens are unknown. The material sequenced was CD4+ T cells from blood, cultured in vitro, taken about 7 months after SARS-CoV-2 vaccination. The receptors shown here come from a human donor who had recovered from COVID-19.

About this clonotype: Given a much more abundant clone one base away, this may be a read error. The CDR3 DNA reads as TGCGCCAGCAGATTGGAACAGGCGAACACTGAAGCTTTCTTT. It is translated as CASRLEQANTEAFF. The V gene is TRBV5-1, the J gene TRBJ1-1, with D tentatively TRBD1 (5 bases). The CDR3 runs to 14 residues. Germline V gives CDR1 SGHRS, CDR2 YFSETQ.

This clonotype showed up just a few times. The V and J genes are TRBV24-1 and TRBJ2-3; TRBD2 might be the D (5 bases). The CDR3 sequence is 15 residues long. V lost 4 bases and J lost 4, with 14 bases in between. Per the germline V gene, CDR1 is KGHDR and CDR2 is SFDVKD. The CDR3 here is CATSEPRTGSDTQYF. CDR3 in DNA: TGTGCCACCAGTGAACCTCGCACGGGGTCAGATACGCAGTATTTT.

There are a few counts of this clonotype. The gene calls are TRBV27 and TRBJ2-5, with D perhaps given as TRBD1 or TRBD2 (5 bases each). The CDR3 is made up of 14 amino acids. Germline-derived CDR1 and CDR2 are MNHEY and SMNVEV (reference sequence). Trimming took 5 bases from V and 5 from J, leaving 15 bases between them. In DNA, the CDR3 is TGTGCCAGCAGTAGCGACACTTGGGGGGAGACCCAGTACTTC. Amino acids: CASSSDTWGETQYF.

This rearrangement joins TRBV6-2 or TRBV6-3 to TRBJ1-5, with D possibly being TRBD1 (6 bases). V lost 5 bases to trimming and J lost 5 bases, with 13 bases between them. CDR1 and CDR2 from the germline V gene are MNHEY and SVGEGT. The CDR3 is 14 amino acids. The CDR3 spells CASSAQGWYQPQHF. CDR3 bases: TGTGCCAGCAGTGCACAGGGTTGGTATCAGCCCCAGCATTTT.

The V call is TRBV18, the J call TRBJ1-1; D remains unclear. The CDR3 extends over 13 amino acids. The V end was cut by 4 bases, the J end by 6 bases, with 12 bases between. From germline, CDR1 is KGHSH and CDR2 LQKENI. CDR3 in amino acids: CASSHSTESEAFF. In DNA form, the CDR3 reads TGTGCCAGCTCACACTCTACTGAATCTGAAGCTTTCTTT.

The sample holds a few counts of this clonotype. This chain links TRBV15 with TRBJ2-5; TRBD2 agrees at 7 bases. Trimming cost V 1 base and J 4 bases; bases outside gene matches: 6. CDR3 length equals 15 residues. Germline CDR1 and CDR2: LNHNV and YYDKDF (reference sequence). CDR3 DNA sequence: TGTGCCACCAGCAGAGCGGGGGGTGGAGGAGAGACCCAGTACTTC. Its protein product is CATSRAGGGGETQYF.

V is TRBV10-2 and J is TRBJ1-2, with 7 bases that match TRBD1. The germline gives CDR1 WSHSY, CDR2 SAAADI. The V gene end was trimmed by 6 bases and the J gene end by 6 bases; junction bases not matched to a gene: 7. This CDR3 is 13 amino acids long. The DNA of the CDR3 is TGCGCCAGCAGGGCCTACAGGGGAAATGGCTACACCTTC. It translates to CASRAYRGNGYTF.

CDR3 in amino acids: CASRPAGGPRLEVEQFF. The CDR3 coding sequence is TGTGCCAGCAGACCAGCGGGAGGGCCGCGACTGGAGGTTGAGCAGTTCTTC. The chain carries TRBV6-1 and TRBJ2-1; 10 bases are a match to TRBD2. V was pared by 6 bases and J by 9 bases, with 17 bases of the junction left unmatched. The CDR3 consists of 17 residues. Germline CDR1 MNHNS, CDR2 SASEGT.

V is TRBV28 and J is TRBJ1-5; 8 nucleotides line up with TRBD1. Trimming took 9 bases from V and 5 from J; bases not matched to a gene: 9. The CDR3 covers 14 residues. CDR1 and CDR2 (germline): MDHEN, SYDVKM. The CDR3 region has the DNA TGTGCCAGTACGTACCCACAGGGGGATCAGCCCCAGCATTTT. Protein sequence: CASTYPQGDQPQHF.

The sample holds a few counts of this clonotype. V is TRBV20-1 and J is TRBJ2-5, with D uncertain. CDR1 is DFQATT and CDR2 is SNEGSKA in the germline V gene (reference sequence). This CDR3 is 11 amino acids long. CDR3 loop: CRVGVSETQYF. The CDR3 coding sequence is TGCAGGGTAGGAGTGTCTGAGACCCAGTACTTC.

The chain couples TRBV7-6 to TRBJ2-5; 7 nucleotides match TRBD1. V trimming: 5 bases; J trimming: 4 bases; junction bases outside the gene matches: 16. The CDR3 sequence is 17 residues long. The germline gives CDR1 SGHVS, CDR2 FNYEAQ. The CDR3 spells CASSPATGPGGLETQYF. The DNA of the CDR3 is TGTGCCAGCAGCCCCGCCACGGGCCCAGGGGGATTAGAGACCCAGTACTTC.

The chain carries TRBV6-1 and TRBJ2-7, with TRBD1 matching over 7 bases. This CDR3 spans 13 amino acids. Germline values: CDR1 MNHNS, CDR2 SASEGT. The V and J ends lost 7 bases and 2 bases, in that order; junction bases with no gene match: 5. CDR3 region: CASIGTVTYEQYF. The CDR3 nucleotides are TGTGCCAGCATCGGGACAGTTACCTACGAGCAGTACTTC.

This sequence joins TRBV6-1 and TRBJ1-2, with a tentative D call TRBD1 (6 bases). Deletions cut 6 bases from V and 4 bases from J, with 21 bases between. This CDR3 is 16 amino acids long. Germline CDR1 MNHNS, CDR2 SASEGT. The CDR3 DNA reads as TGTGCCAGCAGCACAACCTCGTGGGGGGCGAGCTATGGCTACACCTTC. Translated: CASSTTSWGASYGYTF.

V is TRBV6-1 and J is TRBJ2-1; 12 bases are shared with TRBD2. Trimming at V came to 8 bases and at J to 6 bases, leaving 8 bases not matched to a gene. This CDR3 has 15 residues. CDR1 is MNHNS, CDR2 SASEGT, per germline. CDR3 in amino acids: CASLFGLAGSNEQFF. The DNA for the CDR3 is TGTGCCAGCCTTTTCGGACTAGCGGGGTCCAATGAGCAGTTCTTC.

J is TRBJ1-5 and V is TRBV10-3, with D perhaps TRBD1 (5 bases). In germline, CDR1 is ENHRY, CDR2 SYGVKD. V lost 4 bases to trimming and J lost 5 bases, with 6 bases between them. The CDR3 length is 12 residues. CDR3 residues: CAISGGDQPQHF. The CDR3 DNA sequence: TGTGCCATCAGTGGAGGGGATCAGCCCCAGCATTTT.

Only a few counts were recorded for this clonotype. V is TRBV19 and J is TRBJ1-1, with D uncertain. Germline V gives CDR1 LNHDA, CDR2 SQIVND (reference sequence). Trimming cost V 6 bases and J 5 bases, with 10 bases left between them. The CDR3 loop spans 12 amino acids. The CDR3 nucleotides are TGTGCCAGTAGCCGGGGTGGTACTGAAGCTTTCTTT. Its translation: CASSRGGTEAFF.

The rearrangement links TRBV27 to TRBJ2-7; TRBD1 matches at 7 bases. J gave up 4 bases and V 5 bases, and 8 bases lay outside the gene matches. The CDR3 runs 14 residues. Germline lookup yields CDR1 MNHEY and CDR2 SMNVEV (reference sequence). CDR3 protein: CASSAGDRLYEQYF. The CDR3 coding sequence is TGTGCCAGCAGTGCAGGGGACAGACTATACGAGCAGTACTTC.

The J gene is TRBJ1-2, the V gene TRBV5-6; D gene ambiguous. The CDR3 consists of 12 residues. Germline CDR1 and CDR2: SGHDT and YYEEEE. The ends were cut back, 3 bases at V and 4 bases at J, with 7 bases in the middle. In nucleotides, the CDR3 is TGTGCCAGCAGCTCAATCGTCTATGGCTACACCTTC. This gives the protein CASSSIVYGYTF.

This rearrangement joins TRBV19 to TRBJ1-2; D not certain. Trimming removed 3 bases at V and 2 bases at J, with 13 bases between. The germline CDR1 and CDR2 sequences are LNHDA and SQIVND (reference sequence). The CDR3 has 15 amino acids. CDR3 in DNA: TGTGCCAGTAGTATGCTAGGGCACCGCAACTATGGCTACACCTTC. This sequence encodes CASSMLGHRNYGYTF.

This rearrangement joins TRBV19 to TRBJ2-5; D perhaps matches TRBD1 (5 bases). CDR1 and CDR2 from the germline V gene are LNHDA and SQIVND (reference sequence). This CDR3 comprises 13 residues. The germline V and J ends were trimmed by 5 bases and 4 bases, with 11 bases remaining between them. In nucleotides, the CDR3 is TGTGCCAGTAGTGAACAGGCGAGAGAGACCCAGTACTTC. Protein product: CASSEQARETQYF.

J is TRBJ2-7 and V is TRBV25-1; 10 nucleotides align to TRBD2. Germline values: CDR1 MGHDK, CDR2 SYGVNS. This CDR3 spans 14 amino acids. The V gene end was trimmed by 4 bases and the J gene end by 2 bases; junction bases not matched to a gene: 2. CDR3 in DNA: TGTGCCAGCAGTGGGACTAGCGGACCCTACGAGCAGTACTTC. This encodes CASSGTSGPYEQYF.

By its share, this clonotype is medium-sized. V and J are TRBV7-3 and TRBJ1-5; D is possibly TRBD1 (6 bases). The V and J ends lost 2 bases and 1 base respectively, with 9 bases between them. This CDR3 is 15 amino acids long. CDR1 and CDR2 from the germline V gene are SGHTA and FQGTGA. The CDR3 protein is CASSLSGVSNQPQHF. The CDR3 DNA is TGTGCCAGCAGCTTATCAGGGGTCAGCAATCAGCCCCAGCATTTT.

This clonotype was seen only a few times. This sequence joins TRBV20-1 and TRBJ2-1; the match to TRBD1 covers 9 bases. Germline V gives CDR1 DFQATT, CDR2 SNEGSKA (reference sequence). V gave up 7 bases and J gave up 2 bases; unmatched junction bases: 3. This CDR3 contains 13 residues. In nucleotides, the CDR3 is TGCAGTGTCAACAGGGGGCCCTACAATGAGCAGTTCTTC. Amino acids: CSVNRGPYNEQFF.

This clonotype was seen more than once but under ten times. The chain carries TRBV20-1 and TRBJ2-1; 8 bases match TRBD2. V was pared by 2 bases and J by 3 bases, with 9 bases of the junction left unmatched. The CDR3 sequence is 16 residues long. Germline V gene sequence: CDR1 DFQATT, CDR2 SNEGSKA (reference sequence). This chain's CDR3 is CSARTGTGGSYNEQFF. In DNA, the CDR3 is TGCAGTGCTAGAACTGGCACGGGGGGGAGCTACAATGAGCAGTTCTTC.

This clonotype was found a few times. The chain uses TRBV7-9 and TRBJ2-5; TRBD2 matches at 10 bases. This CDR3 has 16 residues. CDR1 and CDR2 from the germline V gene are SEHNR and FQNEAQ (reference sequence). The V and J ends lost 5 bases and 4 bases, in that order; junction bases with no gene match: 10. CDR3 coding DNA: TGTGCCAGCAGCCTCTATGGACTAGCGGACGGAGAGACCCAGTACTTC. This gives the protein CASSLYGLADGETQYF.

The chain is built from TRBV20-1 and TRBJ1-3; a weak D match, TRBD1 (6 bases). This CDR3 region has 15 residues. Germline CDR1 DFQATT, CDR2 SNEGSKA (reference sequence). V was pared by 5 bases and J by 8 bases, with 22 bases between. In DNA, the CDR3 is TGCAGTGCTCGGACCGGGGGGCGGAGGTGGGACACCATATATTTT. The encoded protein is CSARTGGRRWDTIYF.

The chain combines TRBV7-9 with TRBJ2-3; 7 bases are a match to TRBD2. Per the germline V gene, CDR1 is SEHNR and CDR2 is FQNEAQ (reference sequence). V gave up 5 bases and J gave up 4 bases; unmatched junction bases: 15. CDR3 size: 17 residues. This CDR3 is CASSQKTGRGSADTQYF. In nucleotides, the CDR3 is TGTGCCAGCAGCCAAAAGACGGGGAGGGGCTCCGCAGATACGCAGTATTTT.

This clonotype was found a few times. The V call is TRBV6-1, the J call TRBJ2-3; D is possibly TRBD1 or TRBD2 (5 bases each). Trimming left V 7 bases short and J 0 bases short, with 8 bases between. The CDR3 consists of 13 residues. Germline V gene data show CDR1 as MNHNS and CDR2 as SASEGT. The CDR3 is CASKGPSTDTQYF. CDR3 sequence (DNA): TGTGCCAGCAAGGGACCTAGCACAGATACGCAGTATTTT.

The CDR3 protein is CASSLVRGPMNTEAFF. CDR3 DNA: TGTGCCAGCAGCTTAGTCAGGGGACCGATGAACACTGAAGCTTTCTTT. The genes are TRBV7-8 and TRBJ1-1, with D perhaps matching TRBD1 (6 bases). The CDR3 contains 16 residues. Germline assignment: CDR1 SGHVS and CDR2 FQNEAQ. V gave up 1 base and J gave up 0 bases, with 12 bases separating them.

The chain combines TRBV7-9 with TRBJ1-6; D gene unclear. The germline V gene has CDR1 SEHNR and CDR2 FQNEAQ (reference sequence). The CDR3 runs 16 residues. V lost 4 bases and J 5 bases, leaving 15 bases between the germline ends. The CDR3 loop is CASSYSPGQDNSPLHF. CDR3 in DNA: TGTGCCAGCAGCTATAGCCCCGGGCAGGATAATTCACCCCTCCACTTT.

The chain joins TRBV27 to TRBJ1-1, with TRBD1 identical over 7 bases. Germline V gene data show CDR1 as MNHEY and CDR2 as SMNVEV (reference sequence). The V gene end was trimmed by 6 bases and the J gene end by 1 base; junction bases not matched to a gene: 14. The CDR3 is made up of 17 amino acids. CDR3 region: CASRPDRVSSWNTEAFF. DNA for the CDR3: TGTGCCAGCAGACCCGACAGGGTTAGTAGCTGGAACACTGAAGCTTTCTTT.

The rearrangement links TRBV19 to TRBJ2-7; 9 bases are shared with TRBD1. Trimming cost V 6 bases and J 1 base; bases outside gene matches: 10. The CDR3 consists of 16 residues. Germline CDR1 LNHDA, CDR2 SQIVND (reference sequence). CDR3 protein: CASRRTSGTGSYEQYF. CDR3 in DNA: TGTGCCAGTAGGCGAACATCCGGGACAGGGTCCTACGAGCAGTACTTC.